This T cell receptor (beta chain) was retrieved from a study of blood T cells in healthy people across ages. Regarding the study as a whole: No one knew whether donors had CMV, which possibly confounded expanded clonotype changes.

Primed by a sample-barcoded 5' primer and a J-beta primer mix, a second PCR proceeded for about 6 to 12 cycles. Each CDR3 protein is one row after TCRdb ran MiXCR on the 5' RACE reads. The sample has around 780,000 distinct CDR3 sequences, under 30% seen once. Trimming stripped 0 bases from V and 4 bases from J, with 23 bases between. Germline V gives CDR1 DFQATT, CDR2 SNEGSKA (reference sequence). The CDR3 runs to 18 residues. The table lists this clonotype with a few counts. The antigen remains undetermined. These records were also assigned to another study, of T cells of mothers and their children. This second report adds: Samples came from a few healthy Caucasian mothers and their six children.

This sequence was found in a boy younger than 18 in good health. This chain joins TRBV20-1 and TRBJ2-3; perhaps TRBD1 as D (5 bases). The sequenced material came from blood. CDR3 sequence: CSARDTGVGVLLADTQYF. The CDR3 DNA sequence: TGCAGTGCTAGAGATACAGGCGTTGGGGTCTTACTGGCAGATACGCAGTATTTT.